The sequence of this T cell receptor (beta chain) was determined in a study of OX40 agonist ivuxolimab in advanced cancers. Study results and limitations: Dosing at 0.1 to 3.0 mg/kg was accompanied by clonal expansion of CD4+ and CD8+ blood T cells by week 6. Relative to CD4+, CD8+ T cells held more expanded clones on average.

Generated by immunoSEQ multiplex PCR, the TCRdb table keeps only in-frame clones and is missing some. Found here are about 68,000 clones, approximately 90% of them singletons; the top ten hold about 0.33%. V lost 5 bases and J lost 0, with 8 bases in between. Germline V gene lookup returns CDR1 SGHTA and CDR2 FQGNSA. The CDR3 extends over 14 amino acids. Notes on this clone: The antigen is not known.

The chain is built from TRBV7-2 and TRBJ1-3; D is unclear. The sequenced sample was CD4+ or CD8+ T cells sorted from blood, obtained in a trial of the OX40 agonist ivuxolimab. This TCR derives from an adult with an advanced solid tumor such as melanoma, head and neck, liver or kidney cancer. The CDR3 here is CASSRPSSGNTIYF. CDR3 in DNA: TGTGCCAGCAGCCGGCCGTCCTCTGGAAACACCATATATTTT.